This entry concerns a single T cell receptor beta chain. Its antigen is not known. This specimen belongs to a study of identical twins. TCRdb ran MiXCR on the 5' RACE reads and lists one entry per CDR3 protein. Here the sample spans roughly 630,000 distinct CDR3 sequences, just over 7% being singletons. The germline V gene encodes CDR1 DFQATT and CDR2 SNEGSKA (reference sequence). The V and J ends lost 0 bases and 6 bases respectively, with 9 bases between them. This CDR3 region has 13 residues. Study conclusions and caveats: In drawing conclusions, the study used cross-sectional statistical analysis and did not follow the same donors.

The same specimen was also included in a second study, on yellow fever vaccine responses in identical twins.

Sequenced: PBMCs. The chain links TRBV20-1 to TRBJ2-1; D is ambiguous. The origin of this receptor is a woman younger than 30 in good health. CDR3 residues: CSARDSQTNEQFF. The CDR3 region has the DNA TGCAGTGCTAGAGATAGCCAGACCAATGAGCAGTTCTTC.